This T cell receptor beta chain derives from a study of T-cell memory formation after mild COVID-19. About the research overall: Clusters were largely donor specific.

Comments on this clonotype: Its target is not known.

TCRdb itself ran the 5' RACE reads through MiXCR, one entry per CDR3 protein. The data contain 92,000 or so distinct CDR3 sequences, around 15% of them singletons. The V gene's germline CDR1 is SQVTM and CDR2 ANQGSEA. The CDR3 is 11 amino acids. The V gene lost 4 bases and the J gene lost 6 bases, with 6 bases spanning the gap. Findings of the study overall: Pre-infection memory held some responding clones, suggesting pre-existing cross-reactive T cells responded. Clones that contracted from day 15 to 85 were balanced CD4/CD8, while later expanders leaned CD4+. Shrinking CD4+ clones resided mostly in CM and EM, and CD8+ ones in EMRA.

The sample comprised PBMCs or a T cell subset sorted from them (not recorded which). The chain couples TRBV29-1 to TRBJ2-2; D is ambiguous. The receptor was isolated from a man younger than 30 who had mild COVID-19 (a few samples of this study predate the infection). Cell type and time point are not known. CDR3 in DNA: TGCAGCGTTGTTGGACCCGGGGAGCTGTTTTTT. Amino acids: CSVVGPGELFF.